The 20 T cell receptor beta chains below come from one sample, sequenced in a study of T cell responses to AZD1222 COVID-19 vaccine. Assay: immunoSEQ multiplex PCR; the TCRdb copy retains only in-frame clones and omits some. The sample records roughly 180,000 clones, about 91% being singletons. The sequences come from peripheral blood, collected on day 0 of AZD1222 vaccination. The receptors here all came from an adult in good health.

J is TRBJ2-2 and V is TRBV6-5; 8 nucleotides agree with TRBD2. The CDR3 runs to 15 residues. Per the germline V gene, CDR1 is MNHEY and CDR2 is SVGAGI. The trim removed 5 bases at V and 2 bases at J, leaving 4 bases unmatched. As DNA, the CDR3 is TGTGCCAGCAGTCGGACTAGCAAAAACACCGGGGAGCTGTTTTTT. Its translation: CASSRTSKNTGELFF.

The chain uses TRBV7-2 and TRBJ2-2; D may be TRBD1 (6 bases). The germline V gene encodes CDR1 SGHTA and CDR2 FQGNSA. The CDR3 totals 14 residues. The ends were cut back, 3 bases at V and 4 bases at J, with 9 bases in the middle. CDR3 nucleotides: TGTGCCAGCAGCTTTGACAGGAGCACCGGGGAGCTGTTTTTT. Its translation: CASSFDRSTGELFF.

CDR3 residues: CASSGTLGGYTF. The CDR3 nucleotides are TGCGCCAGCAGCGGGACTCTAGGTGGCTACACCTTC. V and J are TRBV5-1 and TRBJ1-2, with D perhaps TRBD1 (5 bases). CDR3 length equals 12 residues. The germline CDR1 and CDR2 sequences are SGHRS and YFSETQ. V gave up 4 bases and J gave up 7 bases, with 11 bases separating them.

The CDR3: CASSLDHPMNTEAFF. The DNA for the CDR3 is TGCGCCAGCAGCTTGGACCACCCCATGAACACTGAAGCTTTCTTT. The V gene is TRBV5-1, the J gene TRBJ1-1; D gene uncertain. The CDR3 sequence is 15 residues long. Germline values: CDR1 SGHRS, CDR2 YFSETQ. Trimming stripped 0 bases from V and 0 bases from J, with 9 bases between. Combining the CDR3 with reference TRBV5-1 and TRBJ1-1 gives the whole variable domain KAGVTQTPRYLIKTRGQQVTLSCSPISGHRSVSWYQQTPGQGLQFLFEYFSETQRNKGNFPGRFSGRQFSNSRSEMNVSTLELGDSALYLCASSLDHPMNTEAFFGQGTRLTVV.

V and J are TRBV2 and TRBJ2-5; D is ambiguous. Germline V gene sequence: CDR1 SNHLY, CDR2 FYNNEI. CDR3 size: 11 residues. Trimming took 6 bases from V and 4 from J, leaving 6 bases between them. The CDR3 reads CASSSRETQYF. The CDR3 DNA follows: TGTGCCAGCAGCTCTAGAGAGACCCAGTACTTC.

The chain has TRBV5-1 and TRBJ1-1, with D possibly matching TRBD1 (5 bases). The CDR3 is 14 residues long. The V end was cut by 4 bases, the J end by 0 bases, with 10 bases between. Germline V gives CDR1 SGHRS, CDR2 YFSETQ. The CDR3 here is CASSPDTLNTEAFF. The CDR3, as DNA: TGCGCCAGCAGCCCGGACACGTTGAACACTGAAGCTTTCTTT.

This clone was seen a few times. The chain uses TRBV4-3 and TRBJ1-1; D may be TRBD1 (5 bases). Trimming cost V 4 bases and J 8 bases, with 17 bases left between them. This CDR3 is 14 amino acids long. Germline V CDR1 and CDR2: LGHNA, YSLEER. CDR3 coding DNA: TGCGCCAGCAGCCCGTTCGGGACCGCAAGCGAAGCTTTCTTT. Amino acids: CASSPFGTASEAFF.

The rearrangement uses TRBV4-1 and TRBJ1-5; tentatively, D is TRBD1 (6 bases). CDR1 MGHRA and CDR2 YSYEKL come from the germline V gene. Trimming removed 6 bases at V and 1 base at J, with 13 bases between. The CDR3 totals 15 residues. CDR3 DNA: TGCGCCAGCAGGGCAGGGGTGTGGAGCAATCAGCCCCAGCATTTT. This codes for CASRAGVWSNQPQHF.

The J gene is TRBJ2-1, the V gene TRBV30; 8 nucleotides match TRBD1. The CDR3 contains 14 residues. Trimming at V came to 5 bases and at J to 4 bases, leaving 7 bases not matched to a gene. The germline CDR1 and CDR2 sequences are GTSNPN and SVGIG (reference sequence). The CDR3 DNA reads TGTGCCTGGGACAAGGACAGGGCTTACAATGAGCAGTTCTTC. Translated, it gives CAWDKDRAYNEQFF.

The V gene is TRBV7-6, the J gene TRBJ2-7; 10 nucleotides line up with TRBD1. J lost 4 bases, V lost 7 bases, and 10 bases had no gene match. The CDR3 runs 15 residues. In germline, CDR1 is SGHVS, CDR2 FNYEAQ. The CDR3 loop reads CASTPRTGGGYEQYF. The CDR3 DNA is TGTGCCAGCACCCCAAGGACAGGGGGAGGTTACGAGCAGTACTTC.

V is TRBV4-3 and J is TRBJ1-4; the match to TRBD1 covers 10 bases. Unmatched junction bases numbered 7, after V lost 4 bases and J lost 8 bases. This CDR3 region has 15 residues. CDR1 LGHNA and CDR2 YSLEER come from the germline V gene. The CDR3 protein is CASSPDRGIDEKLFF. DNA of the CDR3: TGCGCCAGCAGCCCGGACAGGGGGATAGACGAAAAACTGTTTTTT.

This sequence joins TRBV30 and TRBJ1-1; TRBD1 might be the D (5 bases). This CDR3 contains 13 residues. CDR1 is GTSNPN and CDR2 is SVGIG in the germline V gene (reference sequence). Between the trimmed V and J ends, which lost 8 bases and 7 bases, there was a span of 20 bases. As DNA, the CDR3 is TGTGCCCGCAGGGTGTCGGGAATGAGTGAAGCTTTCTTT. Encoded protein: CARRVSGMSEAFF.

This chain's CDR3 is CASSERGYYGYTF. The CDR3 region has the DNA TGTGCCAGCAGTGAAAGGGGATACTATGGCTACACCTTC. This chain joins TRBV2 and TRBJ1-2; D may be TRBD1 (5 bases). Per the germline V gene, CDR1 is SNHLY and CDR2 is FYNNEI. The CDR3 is 13 residues long. V lost 2 bases and J lost 3, with 7 bases in between.

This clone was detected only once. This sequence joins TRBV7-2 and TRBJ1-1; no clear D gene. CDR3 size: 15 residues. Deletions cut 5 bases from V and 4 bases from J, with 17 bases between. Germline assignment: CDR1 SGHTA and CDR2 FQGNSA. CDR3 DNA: TGTGCCAGCAGCCTGAGCAGCAGCTTACGCACTGAAGCTTTCTTT. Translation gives CASSLSSSLRTEAFF.

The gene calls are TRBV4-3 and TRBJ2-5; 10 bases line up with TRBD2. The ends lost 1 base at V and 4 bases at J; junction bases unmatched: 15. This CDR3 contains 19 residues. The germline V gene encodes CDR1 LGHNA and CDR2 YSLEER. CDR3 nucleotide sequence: TGCGCCAGCAGCCAAGGGAAGATAGCGGGGGGCGATGACCTAGAGACCCAGTACTTC. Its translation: CASSQGKIAGGDDLETQYF.

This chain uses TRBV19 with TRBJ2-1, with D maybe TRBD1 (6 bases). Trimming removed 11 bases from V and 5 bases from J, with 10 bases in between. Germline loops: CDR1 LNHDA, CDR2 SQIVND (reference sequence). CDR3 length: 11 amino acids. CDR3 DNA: TGTGCCGGGGGCCCACACAATGAGCAGTTCTTC. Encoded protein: CAGGPHNEQFF.

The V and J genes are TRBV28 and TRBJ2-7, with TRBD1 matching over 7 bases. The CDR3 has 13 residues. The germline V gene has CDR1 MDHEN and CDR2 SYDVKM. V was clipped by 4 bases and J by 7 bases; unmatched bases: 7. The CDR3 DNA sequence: TGTGCCAGCAGTTACCGACAGGGATGGGAGCAGTACTTC. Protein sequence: CASSYRQGWEQYF.

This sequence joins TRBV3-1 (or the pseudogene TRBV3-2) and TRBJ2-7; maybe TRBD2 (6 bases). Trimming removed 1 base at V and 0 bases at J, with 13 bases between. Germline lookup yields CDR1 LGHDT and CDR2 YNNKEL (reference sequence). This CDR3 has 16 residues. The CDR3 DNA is TGTGCCAGCAGCCAAGTGAGCGGGCAACCCTCCTACGAGCAGTACTTC. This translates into CASSQVSGQPSYEQYF.

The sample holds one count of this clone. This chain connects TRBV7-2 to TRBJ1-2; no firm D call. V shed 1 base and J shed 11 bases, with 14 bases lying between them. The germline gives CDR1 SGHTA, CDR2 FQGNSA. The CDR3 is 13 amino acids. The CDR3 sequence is CASSLGPGPGYTF. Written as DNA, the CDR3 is TGTGCCAGCAGCTTAGGACCGGGTCCGGGGTACACCTTC.

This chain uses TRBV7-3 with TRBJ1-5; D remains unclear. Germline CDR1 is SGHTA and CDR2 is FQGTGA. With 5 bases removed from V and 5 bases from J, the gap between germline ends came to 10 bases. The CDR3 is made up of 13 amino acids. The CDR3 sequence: CASSPDGDQPQHF. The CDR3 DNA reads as TGTGCCAGCAGCCCAGACGGGGATCAGCCCCAGCATTTT.